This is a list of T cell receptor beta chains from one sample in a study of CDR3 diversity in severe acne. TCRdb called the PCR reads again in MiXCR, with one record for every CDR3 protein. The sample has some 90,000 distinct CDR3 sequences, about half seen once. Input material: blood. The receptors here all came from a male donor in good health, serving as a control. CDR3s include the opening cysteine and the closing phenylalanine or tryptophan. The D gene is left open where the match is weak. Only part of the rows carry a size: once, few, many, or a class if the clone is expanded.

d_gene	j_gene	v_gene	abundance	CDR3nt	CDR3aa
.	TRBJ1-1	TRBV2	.	TGTGCCGGCAGCGTAGGGCAGAACACTGAAGCTTTCTTT	CAGSVGQNTEAFF
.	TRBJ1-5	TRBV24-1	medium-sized	TGTGCCACCAGTGATCGCCGAGGCAATCAGCCCCAGCATTTT	CATSDRRGNQPQHF
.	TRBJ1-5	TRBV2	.	TGTGCCAGCAAAGGGCAGGGCGCGGCGCAGCCCCAGCATTTT	CASKGQGAAQPQHF
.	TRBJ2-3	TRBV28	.	TGTGCCAGCAGTATGCGGACAGATACGCAGTATTTT	CASSMRTDTQYF
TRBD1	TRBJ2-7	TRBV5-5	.	TGTGCCAGCAGCCGTGACAGGGTTGGCTACGAGCAGTACTTC	CASSRDRVGYEQYF
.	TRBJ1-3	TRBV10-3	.	TGTGCCAGCAGTGAAGGGAGGGGCGCCTCTGGAAACACCATATATTTT	CASSEGRGASGNTIYF
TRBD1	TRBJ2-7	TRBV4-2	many	TGTGCCAGCAGCCAAGACGGGCCGGGGGGACAGGGCTCCTACGAGCAGTACTTC	CASSQDGPGGQGSYEQYF
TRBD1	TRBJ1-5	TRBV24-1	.	TGTGCCACCAGTGATCCGGACAGGGGTCAGCCCCAGCATTTT	CATSDPDRGQPQHF
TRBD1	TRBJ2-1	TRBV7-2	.	TGTGCCAGCAGCCAGGTTGCCGGGACAGGATTGAATGAGCAGTTCTTC	CASSQVAGTGLNEQFF
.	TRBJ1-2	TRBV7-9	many	TGTGCCAGCAACTTAGACCAGGGGCGTAATGGCTACACCTTC	CASNLDQGRNGYTF
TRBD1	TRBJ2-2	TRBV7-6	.	TGTGCCAGCAGCCGAACCCTCCAGGGGGCGCGTGCCGGGGAGCTGTTTTTT	CASSRTLQGARAGELFF
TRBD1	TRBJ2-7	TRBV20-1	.	TGCAGTGCTAAGACAGGGCAGATGCGCGACGAGCAGTACTTC	CSAKTGQMRDEQYF
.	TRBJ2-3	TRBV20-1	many	TGCAGTGCTAGTGCCCCCTCGGGACCAGATACGCAGTATTTT	CSASAPSGPDTQYF
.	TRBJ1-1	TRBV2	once	TGTGCCAGCAGCGCGGGGTTCAACATGAACACTGAAGCTTTCTTT	CASSAGFNMNTEAFF
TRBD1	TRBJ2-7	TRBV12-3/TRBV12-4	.	TGTGCCAGCAGTGATCGGGACAGGGGTTTATTATCCTACGAGCAGTACTTC	CASSDRDRGLLSYEQYF
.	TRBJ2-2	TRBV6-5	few	TGTGCCTGCGGTTGGCGGGAAGTCGGGGAGCTGTTTTTT	CACGWREVGELFF
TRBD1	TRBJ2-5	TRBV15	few	TGTGCCACCAGCAGAGCCGGGACAGGCGAGACCCAGTACTTC	CATSRAGTGETQYF
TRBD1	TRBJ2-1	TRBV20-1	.	TGCAGTGCTAGACCCCGGGACAGGGGCCGGATCAACAATGAGCAGTTCTTC	CSARPRDRGRINNEQFF
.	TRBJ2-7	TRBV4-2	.	TGTGCCAGCAGCCAAGACGAGGGGTCCTACGAGCAGTACTTC	CASSQDEGSYEQYF
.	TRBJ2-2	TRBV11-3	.	TGTGCCAGCAGCTTAGGGGGGACCGACGGGGAGCTGTTTTTT	CASSLGGTDGELFF
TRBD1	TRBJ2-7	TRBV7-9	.	TGCGCCAGCAGCTTAGGGACAGGGGCCTCCTACGAGCAGTACTTC	CASSLGTGASYEQYF
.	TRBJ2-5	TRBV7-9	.	TGTGCCAGCAGCCCTTTTCTTAGAGACCAAGAGACCCAGTACTTC	CASSPFLRDQETQYF
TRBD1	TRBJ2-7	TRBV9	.	TGTGCCAGCGAAGCCTACACAGGGGGCTATGGCTACACCTACGAGCAGTACTTC	CASEAYTGGYGYTYEQYF
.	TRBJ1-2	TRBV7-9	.	TGTGCCAGCAAGAGGGACGGTGCTAACTATGGCTACACCTTC	CASKRDGANYGYTF
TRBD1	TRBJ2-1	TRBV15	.	TGTGCCACCAGCAGTAGGGGGCCGGGGTACAATGAGCAGTTCTTC	CATSSRGPGYNEQFF
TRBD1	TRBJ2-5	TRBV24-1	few	TGTGCCACCAGTGATGAGACAGGGGCGGATGAGACCCAGTACTTC	CATSDETGADETQYF
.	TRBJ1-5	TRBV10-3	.	TGTGCCATCAGTGAGTGGGGGGGGCATCAGCCCCAGCATTTT	CAISEWGGHQPQHF
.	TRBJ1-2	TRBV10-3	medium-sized	TGTGCCAGCCGGGACACAGCTAACTATGGCTACACCTTC	CASRDTANYGYTF
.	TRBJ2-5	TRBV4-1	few	TGCGCCAGCAGCCGCTTGGACACATCGTACCAAGAGACCCAGTACTTC	CASSRLDTSYQETQYF
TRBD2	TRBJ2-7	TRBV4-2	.	TGTGCCAGCAGCACTCGGACTAGCGGACCCTACGAGCAGTACTTC	CASSTRTSGPYEQYF
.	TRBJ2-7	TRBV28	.	TGTGCCAGCAGCCTCACAGGGATGACGGGCGAGCAGTACTTC	CASSLTGMTGEQYF
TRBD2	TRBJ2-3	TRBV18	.	TGTGCCAGCTCAGGGCGGGGGACCACAGATACGCAGTATTTT	CASSGRGTTDTQYF
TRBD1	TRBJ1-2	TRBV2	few	TGTGCCAGCAGAGGACAGGGGCATAATGGCTACACCTTC	CASRGQGHNGYTF
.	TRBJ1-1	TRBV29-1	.	TGCAGCGTAGAAATCCCGGGACCGAGGGGCACTGAAGCTTTCTTT	CSVEIPGPRGTEAFF
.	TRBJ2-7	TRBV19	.	TGTGCCAGTAGTATCCACAGGGCCCCCTACGAGCAGTACTTC	CASSIHRAPYEQYF
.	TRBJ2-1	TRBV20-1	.	TGCAGTGCTAGAGGTGGGACTCCCCCGGACGATGAGCAGTTCTTC	CSARGGTPPDDEQFF
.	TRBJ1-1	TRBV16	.	TGTGCCAGCAGCTGGAACCAGGGCACTGAAGCTTTCTTT	CASSWNQGTEAFF
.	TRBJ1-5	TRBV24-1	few	TGTGCCACCAGGGGTCAGTGGGATCAGCCCCAGCATTTT	CATRGQWDQPQHF
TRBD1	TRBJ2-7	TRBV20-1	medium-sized	TGCAGTGCCAGACTCTCGGGACAGGGAGGCGACGAGCAGTACTTC	CSARLSGQGGDEQYF
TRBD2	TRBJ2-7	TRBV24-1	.	TGTGCCACCAGTGATAGGACGGGAGGGAACGAGCAGTACTTC	CATSDRTGGNEQYF
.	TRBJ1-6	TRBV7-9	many	TGTGCCAGCAGCAGGGACATTCTTTCACCCCTCCACTTT	CASSRDILSPLHF
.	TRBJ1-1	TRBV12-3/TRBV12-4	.	TGTGCCAGCAGTTTAACAGGAACAGGGCCTCACACTGAAGCTTTCTTT	CASSLTGTGPHTEAFF
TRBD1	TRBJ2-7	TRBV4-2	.	TGTGCCAGACTCTCGGGACAGGGAGGCGACGAGCAGTACTTC	CARLSGQGGDEQYF
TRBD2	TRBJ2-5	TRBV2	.	TGTGCCGGCAAGCGGGAGACACAAGAGACCCAGTACTTC	CAGKRETQETQYF
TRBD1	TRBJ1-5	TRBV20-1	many	TGCAGTGCTACATCGGGACAGGGCGGACAGCCCCAGCATTTT	CSATSGQGGQPQHF
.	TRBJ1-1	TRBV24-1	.	TGTGCCACCAGTGGCCCAGACGGGGCTGAGGCTTTCTTT	CATSGPDGAEAFF
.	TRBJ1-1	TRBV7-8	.	TGTGCCAGCAGCTTAAGCGGAGCGAACACTGAAGCTTTCTTT	CASSLSGANTEAFF
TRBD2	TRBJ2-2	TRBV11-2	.	TGTGCCAGCAGCCCTCGGGCCGGGAGGGGGTCCGGGGAGCTGTTTTTT	CASSPRAGRGSGELFF
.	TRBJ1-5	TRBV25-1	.	TGTGCCAGCAGGTACAGGGATCAGCCCCAGCATTTT	CASRYRDQPQHF
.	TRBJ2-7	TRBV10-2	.	TGCGCCAGCCCGGAGGGAGCCCACTCCTACGAGCAGTACTTC	CASPEGAHSYEQYF
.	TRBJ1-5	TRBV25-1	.	TGTGCCAGCTCAGCGCTTTCCGGGACACCCGATCAGCCCCAGCATTTT	CASSALSGTPDQPQHF
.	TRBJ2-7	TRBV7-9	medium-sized	TGTGCCAGCAGCTTAAACCCTACACCCTCCCGGGGCGAGCAGTACTTC	CASSLNPTPSRGEQYF
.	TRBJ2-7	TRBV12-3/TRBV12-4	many	TGTGCCAGCAGTTTGGGGGGCCCCTACGAGCAGTACTTC	CASSLGGPYEQYF
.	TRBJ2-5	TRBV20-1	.	TGCAGTGCCACAGAGGAGGTAGCCCCACAAGAGACCCAGTACTTC	CSATEEVAPQETQYF
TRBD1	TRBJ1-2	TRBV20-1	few	TGCAGTGCTCAGGACAGGCCCTATGGCTACACCTTC	CSAQDRPYGYTF
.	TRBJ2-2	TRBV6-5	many	TGTGCCAGCAGTTATTCTAGGGCCGGGGAGCTGTTTTTT	CASSYSRAGELFF